This T cell receptor (beta chain) was identified in a study of T-cell memory formation after mild COVID-19. Points from the study as a whole: Among clones contracting day 15 to 85, CD4/CD8 was balanced, whereas later expanders leaned CD4+.

Germline V gene lookup returns CDR1 SGHNT and CDR2 YYREEE (reference sequence). V was cut by 4 bases and J by 5 bases, with 12 bases left in between. The CDR3 is 13 residues long. TCRdb analysed the 5' RACE reads with MiXCR anew, one entry per CDR3 protein. This table holds 390,000 or so distinct CDR3 sequences, around a sixth found once. With respect to this clonotype: Its antigen is undetermined.

This chain uses TRBV5-4 with TRBJ1-1; D may be TRBD1 (5 bases). The sequence was obtained from a man aged 18-30 years who had mild COVID-19 (a few samples of this study predate the infection). Cell type and time point are not known. Sequencing used PBMCs or a T cell subset sorted from them (not recorded which). The CDR3 coding sequence is TGTGCCAGCAGCCCGGTGGGGGTAACTGAAGCTTTCTTT. It encodes CASSPVGVTEAFF.